The present TCR beta chain was sequenced within a study of CD8 T cells in Susac syndrome. Study in general: Treatment status at blood draw for the Susac syndrome patients was therapy-naive, corticosteroids, or intravenous immunoglobulin alone.

Random hexamers were used to reverse transcribe about 0.5 to 1 ug of RNA. MiXCR, applied by TCRdb to the immunoSEQ multiplex PCR reads, yields one record per CDR3 protein. Altogether some 200,000 distinct CDR3 sequences are present, more than 85% being singletons, with the ten largest covering 0.16%. Note on this clonotype: Its matching antigen is unknown.

Regarding the study as a whole: Peak Susac CD8+ clonal expansion was seen in TEMRA cells and active patients.

Trimming removed 4 bases from V and 8 bases from J, with 9 bases in between. Looked up from germline, CDR1 is SGHRS and CDR2 is YFSETQ. The CDR3 length is 11 residues. The chain links TRBV5-1 to TRBJ1-1; maybe TRBD1 (6 bases). This TCR was sampled from a human donor with Susac syndrome. The sequenced sample was CD8+ T cells from PBMCs. CDR3 sequence reads: CASSAGTEAFF. CDR3 DNA sequence: TGCGCCAGCAGCGCAGGGACAGAAGCTTTCTTT.